This is a list of T cell receptor beta chains from one sample in a study of blood T cells in healthy people across ages. TCRdb called the 5' RACE reads again in MiXCR, with one record for every CDR3 protein. Of 550,000 to 750,000 distinct CDR3 sequences detected, around 20% appear once; the ten largest clones hold 3.5% to 4%. Sequenced sample: blood. The receptor source for this set is a man aged 70-80 years in good health. The CDR3 runs from the conserved cysteine through the conserved F or W. D genes are given only for firm matches. Clone size is given for some rows only: seen once, a few or many times, or a class if the clone is expanded.

d_gene	v_gene	abundance	j_gene	CDR3aa	CDR3nt
TRBD1	TRBV12-3/TRBV12-4	few	TRBJ1-2	CASSLGHQGQGEGYTF	TGTGCCAGCAGTTTGGGGCACCAGGGACAGGGGGAAGGCTACACCTTC
.	TRBV2	.	TRBJ2-1	CASSEATAGVNEQFF	TGTGCCAGCAGTGAAGCTACGGCCGGGGTCAATGAGCAGTTCTTC
.	TRBV5-1	.	TRBJ2-5	CASSLIGVGYQETQYF	TGCGCCAGCAGCTTGATCGGCGTAGGGTACCAAGAGACCCAGTACTTC
TRBD2	TRBV20-1	few	TRBJ2-1	CSARKAGVMYNEQFF	TGCAGTGCTAGGAAAGCGGGAGTTATGTACAATGAGCAGTTCTTC
.	TRBV12-3/TRBV12-4	.	TRBJ1-6	CASSEDGNSPLHF	TGTGCCAGCAGTGAGGATGGTAATTCACCCCTCCACTTT
.	TRBV6-1	.	TRBJ2-5	CASSESRGKETQYF	TGTGCCAGCAGTGAATCTCGGGGGAAGGAGACCCAGTACTTC
TRBD1	TRBV7-9	.	TRBJ1-6	CASSLESGGVNSPLHF	TGTGCCAGCAGCTTAGAGTCAGGGGGCGTTAATTCACCCCTCCACTTT
TRBD2	TRBV5-1	.	TRBJ2-3	CASSWRLADEDTQYF	TGCGCCAGCAGCTGGAGACTAGCGGACGAAGATACGCAGTATTTT
TRBD2	TRBV20-1	few	TRBJ2-1	CSARDGTSGNYNEQFF	TGCAGTGCTAGAGACGGGACTAGCGGGAACTACAATGAGCAGTTCTTC
.	TRBV4-3	.	TRBJ2-5	CASSQDLSREAQETQYF	TGCGCCAGCAGCCAAGACCTCTCCAGGGAAGCTCAAGAGACCCAGTACTTC
TRBD2	TRBV7-9	few	TRBJ2-7	CASSLGLAGESSYEQYF	TGTGCCAGCAGCTTAGGCCTAGCGGGAGAGAGCTCCTACGAGCAGTACTTC
.	TRBV29-1	few	TRBJ2-7	CSVFSPQREQYF	TGCAGCGTATTCAGTCCCCAAAGGGAGCAGTACTTC
.	TRBV11-2	few	TRBJ2-7	CASSFTGKGGYEQYF	TGTGCCAGCAGCTTTACAGGGAAAGGAGGCTACGAGCAGTACTTC
.	TRBV20-1	.	TRBJ2-7	CSAREEGRTYEQYF	TGCAGTGCTAGAGAGGAGGGCAGAACCTACGAGCAGTACTTC
.	TRBV5-1	few	TRBJ2-1	CASSLLPNRNEQFF	TGCGCCAGCAGCTTGTTACCCAACCGCAATGAGCAGTTCTTC
TRBD2	TRBV10-3	.	TRBJ2-7	CAISAVGTSGRSSYEQYF	TGTGCCATCAGTGCAGTAGGGACTAGCGGGAGGAGCTCCTACGAGCAGTACTTC
TRBD1	TRBV3-1	.	TRBJ1-1	CASSQKTGGTEAFF	TGTGCCAGCAGCCAAAAAACAGGGGGAACTGAAGCTTTCTTT
.	TRBV9	once	TRBJ2-1	CASSVERGTYNEQFF	TGTGCCAGCAGCGTAGAGAGGGGGACCTACAATGAGCAGTTCTTC
.	TRBV3-1	.	TRBJ1-4	CVSSQGAVTNEKLFF	TGTGTCAGCAGCCAAGGGGCAGTAACTAATGAAAAACTGTTTTTT
.	TRBV14	.	TRBJ1-2	CASSQYRSGGYTF	TGTGCCAGCAGCCAATACAGAAGCGGGGGCTACACCTTC
.	TRBV20-1	few	TRBJ2-5	CSARDPRTETQYF	TGCAGTGCTAGAGATCCTAGAACTGAGACCCAGTACTTC
TRBD1	TRBV7-8	few	TRBJ2-7	CASSLGTGRSSYEQYF	TGTGCCAGCAGCTTAGGGACAGGGCGAAGCTCCTACGAGCAGTACTTC
TRBD2	TRBV29-1	.	TRBJ2-1	CSVEVTSGTVEQFF	TGCAGCGTTGAAGTAACTAGCGGTACGGTTGAGCAGTTCTTC
.	TRBV7-2	.	TRBJ2-3	CASSRNSQQSGDTQYF	TGTGCCAGCAGCCGGAATAGTCAACAGTCGGGAGATACGCAGTATTTT
.	TRBV2	.	TRBJ2-5	CASSTRYGETQYF	TGTGCCAGCAGTACCCGGTATGGCGAGACCCAGTACTTC
.	TRBV29-1	many	TRBJ2-1	CSVEGVGGYNEQFF	TGCAGCGTTGAAGGGGTGGGGGGATACAATGAGCAGTTCTTC
TRBD2	TRBV7-2	few	TRBJ2-7	CASSLVPSGSYEQYF	TGTGCCAGCAGCTTAGTGCCTAGCGGGTCCTACGAGCAGTACTTC
.	TRBV28	many	TRBJ1-1	CASSFLLTGNTEAFF	TGTGCCAGCAGTTTCCTGTTGACGGGGAACACTGAAGCTTTCTTT
.	TRBV28	few	TRBJ2-1	CASSQTGTSFDNEQFF	TGTGCCAGCAGTCAGACCGGGACTTCATTTGACAATGAGCAGTTCTTC
.	TRBV5-1	.	TRBJ2-1	CASSPKSPPGGEQFF	TGCGCCAGCAGCCCGAAGTCCCCGCCTGGGGGTGAGCAGTTCTTC
TRBD1	TRBV20-1	.	TRBJ2-5	CSARDDRGQETQYF	TGCAGTGCTAGAGACGACAGGGGCCAAGAGACCCAGTACTTC
.	TRBV27	.	TRBJ2-4	CASSPPRQDLAKNIQYF	TGTGCCAGCAGTCCACCTCGACAGGACCTAGCCAAAAACATTCAGTACTTC
.	TRBV7-2	few	TRBJ1-1	CASSLALGGIAFF	TGTGCCAGCAGCTTAGCTCTTGGTGGGATAGCTTTCTTT
.	TRBV2	few	TRBJ2-2	CASSASLRGQGIAGELFF	TGTGCCAGCAGTGCTTCCTTACGAGGGCAGGGCATCGCCGGGGAGCTGTTTTTT
.	TRBV9	.	TRBJ2-1	CASSAYGVNVAAPSSYNEQFF	TGTGCCAGCAGCGCCTATGGGGTAAATGTGGCTGCCCCAAGCTCCTACAATGAGCAGTTCTTC
TRBD1	TRBV9	few	TRBJ1-5	CASSVDRGYQPQHF	TGTGCCAGCAGCGTGGACAGGGGGTATCAGCCCCAGCATTTT
TRBD2	TRBV7-2	.	TRBJ2-1	CASSLRGLAGNEQFF	TGTGCCAGCAGCTTGAGGGGACTAGCTGGCAATGAGCAGTTCTTC
.	TRBV20-1	.	TRBJ2-5	CSARRGASKETQYF	TGCAGTGCTAGACGCGGGGCGAGTAAGGAGACCCAGTACTTC
.	TRBV5-1	few	TRBJ2-2	CASSPSNEAGELFF	TGCGCCAGCAGCCCCTCGAACGAAGCCGGGGAGCTGTTTTTT
TRBD1	TRBV2	few	TRBJ1-2	CASKDRGGYTF	TGTGCCAGCAAGGACAGGGGAGGCTACACCTTC
.	TRBV20-1	.	TRBJ2-1	CSAITQQRRAYNEQFF	TGCAGTGCTATTACACAACAAAGGCGGGCCTACAATGAGCAGTTCTTC
.	TRBV4-3	.	TRBJ2-5	CASSQYQGGGETQYF	TGCGCCAGCAGCCAATACCAGGGTGGAGGGGAGACCCAGTACTTC
.	TRBV5-1	.	TRBJ1-1	CASSTDADTEAFF	TGCGCCAGCAGCACGGATGCCGACACTGAAGCTTTCTTT
.	TRBV7-8	.	TRBJ2-5	CASNSLALQETQYF	TGTGCCAGCAATTCGCTGGCACTACAAGAGACCCAGTACTTC
.	TRBV18	.	TRBJ2-5	CASSPPAAGSSTQYF	TGTGCCAGCTCACCACCGGCGGCAGGGTCATCGACCCAGTACTTC
.	TRBV5-1	.	TRBJ2-5	CASSLENPQETQYF	TGCGCCAGCAGCTTGGAGAATCCTCAAGAGACCCAGTACTTC
TRBD1	TRBV11-1	few	TRBJ2-7	CASSLSDRLAEQYF	TGTGCCAGCAGCTTATCGGACAGGCTTGCCGAGCAGTACTTC
.	TRBV30	once	TRBJ2-1	CAWSYRDTLYNEQFF	TGTGCCTGGAGTTACCGGGACACCCTTTACAATGAGCAGTTCTTC
.	TRBV18	few	TRBJ2-7	CASSPTGPTHEQYF	TGTGCCAGCTCACCAACCGGGCCTACCCACGAGCAGTACTTC
.	TRBV6-1	.	TRBJ1-3	CASSEWSSSGNTIYF	TGTGCCAGCAGTGAGTGGTCCAGCTCTGGAAACACCATATATTTT
.	TRBV12-3/TRBV12-4	.	TRBJ2-2	CASSPNQGHPNTGELFF	TGTGCCAGCAGCCCCAACCAGGGGCATCCGAACACCGGGGAGCTGTTTTTT
.	TRBV9	few	TRBJ1-3	CASSVEGSRNTIYF	TGTGCCAGCAGCGTTGAAGGGAGCAGAAACACCATATATTTT
TRBD2	TRBV9	.	TRBJ2-1	CASSSLAGGTFNEQFF	TGTGCCAGCAGCTCCCTAGCGGGAGGTACCTTCAATGAGCAGTTCTTC
.	TRBV5-1	few	TRBJ2-2	CASSLAATTNTGELFF	TGCGCCAGCAGCTTGGCCGCGACTACCAACACCGGGGAGCTGTTTTTT